These 3 T cell receptor beta chains were all obtained from the same sample, sequenced in a study of regulatory T cells in long-lasting Graves disease. To make TCR beta libraries, researchers used iRepertoire HTBI primers and Arm-PCR of CDR3 regions. TCRdb re-called the multiplex PCR reads through MiXCR, storing one row per CDR3 protein. The sample carries roughly 700,000 distinct CDR3 sequences, about 32% recorded once. Time point defined: persistent/refractory GD, antithyroid drugs over 5 years with positive TRAb. TCR sequences were obtained from RNA taken from PBMCs. This material consisted of peripheral blood mononuclear cells (PBMCs), taken when the disease was refractory, from a patient treated with antithyroid drugs. Every receptor here comes from a female donor with Graves disease.

The CDR3 loop reads CASSEGRPNTEAFF. DNA of the CDR3: TGTGCCAGTAGTGAGGGACGGCCCAACACTGAAGCTTTCTTT. The chain recombines TRBV19 with TRBJ1-1; possibly TRBD1 for D (5 bases). In germline, CDR1 is LNHDA, CDR2 SQIVND (reference sequence). V shed 5 bases and J shed 2 bases, with 12 bases lying between them. The CDR3 is made up of 14 amino acids. The full variable domain, completed using reference TRBV19 and TRBJ1-1, is DGGITQSPKYLFRKEGQNVTLSCEQNLNHDAMYWYRQDPGQGLRLIYYSQIVNDFQKGDIAEGYSVSREKKESFPLTVTSAQKNPTAFYLCASSEGRPNTEAFFGQGTRLTVV.

Many counts were recorded for this clonotype. V is TRBV28 and J is TRBJ1-2, with D hard to call. This CDR3 comprises 12 residues. Trimming left V 5 bases short and J 1 base short, with 5 bases between. CDR1 MDHEN and CDR2 SYDVKM come from the germline V gene. CDR3 sequence (DNA): TGTGCCAGCAGTGTAGTTAACTATGGCTACACCTTC. Its protein product is CASSVVNYGYTF.

In its sample, this clonotype was seen a few times. The chain joins TRBV27 to TRBJ2-7; D not resolved. Germline CDR1 reads MNHEY; CDR2 reads SMNVEV (reference sequence). Trimming took off 6 bases at V and 7 bases at J, with 13 bases between the two ends. The CDR3 has 12 residues. CDR3 sequence (DNA): TGTGCCAGCAGCCAAACGAGAAGGGAGCAGTACTTC. Translation: CASSQTRREQYF.